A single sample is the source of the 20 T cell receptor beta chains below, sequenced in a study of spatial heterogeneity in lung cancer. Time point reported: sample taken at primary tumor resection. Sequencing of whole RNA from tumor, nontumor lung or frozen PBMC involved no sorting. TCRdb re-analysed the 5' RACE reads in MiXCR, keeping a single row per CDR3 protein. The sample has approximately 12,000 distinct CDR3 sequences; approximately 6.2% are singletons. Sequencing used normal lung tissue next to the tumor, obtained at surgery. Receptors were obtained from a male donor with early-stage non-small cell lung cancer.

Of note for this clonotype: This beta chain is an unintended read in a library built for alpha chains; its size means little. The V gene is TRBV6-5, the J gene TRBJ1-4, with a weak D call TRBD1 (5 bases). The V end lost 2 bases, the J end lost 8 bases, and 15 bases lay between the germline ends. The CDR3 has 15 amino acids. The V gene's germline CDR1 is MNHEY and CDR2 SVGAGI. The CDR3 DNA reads TGTGCCAGCAGTTACGACGGGGGGTTTGGGGAAAAACTGTTTTTT. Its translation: CASSYDGGFGEKLFF.

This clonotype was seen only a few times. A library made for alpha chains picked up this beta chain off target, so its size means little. The CDR3 DNA reads as TGCGCCAGCAGCGTGACGGATAGGGGTAATGAGCAGTTCTTC. Its protein is CASSVTDRGNEQFF. J is TRBJ2-1 and V is TRBV5-1, with D perhaps TRBD1 (5 bases). This CDR3 is 14 amino acids long. Trimming left V 4 bases short and J 7 bases short, with 15 bases between. Germline loops: CDR1 SGHRS, CDR2 YFSETQ.

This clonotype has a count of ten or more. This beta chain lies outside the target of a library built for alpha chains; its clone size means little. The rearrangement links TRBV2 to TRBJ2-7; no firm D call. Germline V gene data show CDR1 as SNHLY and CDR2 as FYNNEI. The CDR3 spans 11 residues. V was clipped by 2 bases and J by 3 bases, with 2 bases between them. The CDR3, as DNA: TGTGCCAGCAGTGAAAACTACGAGCAGTACTTC. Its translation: CASSENYEQYF. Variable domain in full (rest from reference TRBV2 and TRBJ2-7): EPEVTQTPSHQVTQMGQEVILRCVPISNHLYFYWYRQILGQKVEFLVSFYNNEISEKSEIFDDQFSVERPDGSNFTLKIRSTKLEDSAMYFCASSENYEQYFGPGTRLTVT.

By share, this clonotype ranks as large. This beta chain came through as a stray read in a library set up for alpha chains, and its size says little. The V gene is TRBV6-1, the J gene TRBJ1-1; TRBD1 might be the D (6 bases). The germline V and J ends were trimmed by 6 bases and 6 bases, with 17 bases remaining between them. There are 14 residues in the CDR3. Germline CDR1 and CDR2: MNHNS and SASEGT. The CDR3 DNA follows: TGTGCCAGCAGCACAGGGAGTGGGGTCGCTGAAGCTTTCTTT. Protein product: CASSTGSGVAEAFF.

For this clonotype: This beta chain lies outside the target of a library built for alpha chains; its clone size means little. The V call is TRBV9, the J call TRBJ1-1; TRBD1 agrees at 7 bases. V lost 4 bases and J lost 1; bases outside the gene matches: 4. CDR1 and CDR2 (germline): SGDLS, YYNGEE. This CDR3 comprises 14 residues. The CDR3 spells CASSRQGTNTEAFF. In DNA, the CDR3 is TGTGCCAGCAGCCGACAGGGCACGAACACTGAAGCTTTCTTT.

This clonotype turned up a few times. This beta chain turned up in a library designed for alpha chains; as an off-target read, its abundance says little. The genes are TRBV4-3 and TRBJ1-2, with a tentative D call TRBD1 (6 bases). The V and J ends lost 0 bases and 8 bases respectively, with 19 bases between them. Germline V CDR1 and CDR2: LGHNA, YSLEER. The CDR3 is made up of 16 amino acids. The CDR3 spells CASSQDWRQGISGYTF. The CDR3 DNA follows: TGCGCCAGCAGCCAAGATTGGAGGCAGGGGATAAGCGGCTACACCTTC.

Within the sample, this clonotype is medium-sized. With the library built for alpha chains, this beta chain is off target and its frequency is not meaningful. CDR3 region: CATRPYGNTEAFF. In DNA form, the CDR3 reads TGTGCCACTCGTCCTTACGGGAACACTGAAGCTTTCTTT. The V gene is TRBV27, the J gene TRBJ1-1; no firm D call. Trimming left V 10 bases short and J 1 base short, with 13 bases between. This CDR3 is built from 13 residues. Germline loops: CDR1 MNHEY, CDR2 SMNVEV (reference sequence).

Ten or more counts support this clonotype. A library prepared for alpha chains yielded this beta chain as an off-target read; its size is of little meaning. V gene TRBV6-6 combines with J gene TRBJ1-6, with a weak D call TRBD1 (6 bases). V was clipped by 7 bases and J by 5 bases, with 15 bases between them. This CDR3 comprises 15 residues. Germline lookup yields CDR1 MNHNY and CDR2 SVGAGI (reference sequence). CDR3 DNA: TGTGCCAGCACCTCCCTGGGGGCGGATAATTCACCCCTCCACTTT. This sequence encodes CASTSLGADNSPLHF.

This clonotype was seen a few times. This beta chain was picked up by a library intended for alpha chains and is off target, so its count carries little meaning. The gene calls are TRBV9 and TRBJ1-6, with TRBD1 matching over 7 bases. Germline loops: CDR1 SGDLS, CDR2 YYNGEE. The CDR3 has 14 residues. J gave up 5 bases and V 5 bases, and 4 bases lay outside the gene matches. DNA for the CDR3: TGTGCCAGCAGAGAGGGGACAGATAATTCACCCCTCCACTTT. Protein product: CASREGTDNSPLHF.

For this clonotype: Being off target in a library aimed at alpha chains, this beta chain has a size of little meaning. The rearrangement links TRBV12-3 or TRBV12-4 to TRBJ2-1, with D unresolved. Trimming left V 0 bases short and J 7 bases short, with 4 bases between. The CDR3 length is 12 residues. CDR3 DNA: TGTGCCAGCAGTTTAGCATCTAATGAGCAGTTCTTC. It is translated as CASSLASNEQFF.

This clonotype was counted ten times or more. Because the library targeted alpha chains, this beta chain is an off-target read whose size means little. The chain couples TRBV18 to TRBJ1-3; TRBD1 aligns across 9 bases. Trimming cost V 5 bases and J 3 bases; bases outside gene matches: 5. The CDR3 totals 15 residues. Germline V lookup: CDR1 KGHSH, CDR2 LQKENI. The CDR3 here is CASSSTGGNGNTIYF. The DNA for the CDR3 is TGTGCCAGCTCATCGACAGGGGGAAATGGAAACACCATATATTTT.

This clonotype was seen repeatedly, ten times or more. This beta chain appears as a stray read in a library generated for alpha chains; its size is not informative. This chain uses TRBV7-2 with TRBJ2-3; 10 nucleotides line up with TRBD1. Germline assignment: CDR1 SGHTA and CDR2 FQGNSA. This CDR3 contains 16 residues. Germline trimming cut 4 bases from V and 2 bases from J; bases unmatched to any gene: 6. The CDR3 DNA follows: TGTGCCAGCAGCTGGGGACAGGGGTATGACACAGATACGCAGTATTTT. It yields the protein CASSWGQGYDTDTQYF.

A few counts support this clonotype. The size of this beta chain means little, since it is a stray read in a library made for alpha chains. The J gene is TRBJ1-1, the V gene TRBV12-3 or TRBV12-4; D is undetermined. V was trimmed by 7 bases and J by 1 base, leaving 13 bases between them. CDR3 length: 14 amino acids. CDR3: CASKLSIANTEAFF. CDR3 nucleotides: TGTGCCAGCAAGTTATCAATAGCGAACACTGAAGCTTTCTTT.

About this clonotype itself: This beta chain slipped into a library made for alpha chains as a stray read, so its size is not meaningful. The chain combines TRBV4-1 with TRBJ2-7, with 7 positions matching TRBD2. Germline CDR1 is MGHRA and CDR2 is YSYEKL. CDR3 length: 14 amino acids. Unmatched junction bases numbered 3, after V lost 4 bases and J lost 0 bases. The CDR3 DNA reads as TGCGCCAGCAGCCGCTGGACTAGCTCCTACGAGCAGTACTTC. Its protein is CASSRWTSSYEQYF.

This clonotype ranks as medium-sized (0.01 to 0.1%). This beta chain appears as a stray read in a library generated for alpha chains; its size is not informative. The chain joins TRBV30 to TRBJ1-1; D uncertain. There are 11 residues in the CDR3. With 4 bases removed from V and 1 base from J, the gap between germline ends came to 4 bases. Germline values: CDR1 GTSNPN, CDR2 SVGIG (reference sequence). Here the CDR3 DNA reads TGTGCCTGGAAACAGAACACTGAAGCTTTCTTT. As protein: CAWKQNTEAFF.

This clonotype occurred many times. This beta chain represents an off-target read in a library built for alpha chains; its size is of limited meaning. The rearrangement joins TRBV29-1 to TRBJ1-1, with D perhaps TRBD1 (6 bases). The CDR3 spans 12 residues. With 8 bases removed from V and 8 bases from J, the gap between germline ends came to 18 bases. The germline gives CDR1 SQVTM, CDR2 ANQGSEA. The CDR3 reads CSTFSGTSEAFF. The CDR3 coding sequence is TGCAGCACCTTTTCCGGGACATCCGAAGCTTTCTTT.

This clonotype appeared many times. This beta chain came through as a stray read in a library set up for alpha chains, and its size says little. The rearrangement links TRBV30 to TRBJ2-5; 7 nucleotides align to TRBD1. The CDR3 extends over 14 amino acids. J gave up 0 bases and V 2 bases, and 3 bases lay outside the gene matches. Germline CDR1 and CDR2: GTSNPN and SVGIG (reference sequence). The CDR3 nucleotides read TGTGCCTGGAGTAGGGGGACAGACCAAGAGACCCAGTACTTC. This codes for CAWSRGTDQETQYF. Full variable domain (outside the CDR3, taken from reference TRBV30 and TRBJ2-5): SQTIHQWPATLVQPVGSPLSLECTVEGTSNPNLYWYRQAAGRGLQLLFYSVGIGQISSEVPQNLSASRPQDRQFILSSKKLLLSDSGFYLCAWSRGTDQETQYFGPGTRLLVL.

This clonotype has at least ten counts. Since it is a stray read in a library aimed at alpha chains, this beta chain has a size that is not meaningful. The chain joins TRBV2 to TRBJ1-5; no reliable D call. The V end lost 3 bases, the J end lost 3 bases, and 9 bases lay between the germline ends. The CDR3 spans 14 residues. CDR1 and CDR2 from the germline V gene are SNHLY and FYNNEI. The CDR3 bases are TGTGCCAGCAGTGAGGAAAGGCCCAATCAGCCCCAGCATTTT. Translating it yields CASSEERPNQPQHF.

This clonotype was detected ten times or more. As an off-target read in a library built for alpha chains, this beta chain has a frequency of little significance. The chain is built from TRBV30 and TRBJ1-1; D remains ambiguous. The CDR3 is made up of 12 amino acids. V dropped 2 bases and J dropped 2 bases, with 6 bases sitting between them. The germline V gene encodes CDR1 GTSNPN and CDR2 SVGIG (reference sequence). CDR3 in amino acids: CAWSISNTEAFF. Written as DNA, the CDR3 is TGTGCCTGGAGTATTAGTAACACTGAAGCTTTCTTT. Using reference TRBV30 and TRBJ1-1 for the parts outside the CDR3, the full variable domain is SQTIHQWPATLVQPVGSPLSLECTVEGTSNPNLYWYRQAAGRGLQLLFYSVGIGQISSEVPQNLSASRPQDRQFILSSKKLLLSDSGFYLCAWSISNTEAFFGQGTRLTVV.

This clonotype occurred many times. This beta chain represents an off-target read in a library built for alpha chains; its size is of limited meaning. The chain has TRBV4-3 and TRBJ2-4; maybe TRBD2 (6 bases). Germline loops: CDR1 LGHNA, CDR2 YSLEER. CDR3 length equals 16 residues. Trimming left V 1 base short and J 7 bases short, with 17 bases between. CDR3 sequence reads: CASSQAVGGIGNIQYF. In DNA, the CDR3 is TGCGCCAGCAGCCAAGCGGTTGGCGGGATCGGGAACATTCAGTACTTC.